The 21 T cell receptor beta chains given below trace back to one sample, sequenced in a study of T cell responses to AZD1222 COVID-19 vaccine. The assay was immunoSEQ multiplex PCR, and TCRdb's table has in-frame clones only and misses some. The data hold 90,000 to 150,000 clones, with around 92% observed a single time. Sequencing used peripheral blood, obtained 28 days after the second AZD1222 dose. These receptors were taken from an adult who received the AZD1222 COVID-19 vaccine.

This chain uses TRBV2 with TRBJ2-7; 7 nucleotides align to TRBD1. J lost 8 bases, V lost 0 bases, and 13 bases had no gene match. The CDR3 contains 16 residues. The germline gives CDR1 SNHLY, CDR2 FYNNEI. The CDR3 sequence is CASSEALGRGNYKQYF. DNA of the CDR3: TGTGCCAGCAGTGAAGCGCTCGGCAGGGGGAATTATAAGCAGTACTTC.

The chain combines TRBV2 with TRBJ1-1; maybe TRBD1 (6 bases). CDR1 and CDR2 (germline): SNHLY, FYNNEI. The CDR3 consists of 15 residues. V was trimmed by 7 bases and J by 5 bases, leaving 20 bases between them. In DNA, the CDR3 is TGTGCCAGCAACAACGCCCAGGGGCGAGATACTGAAGCTTTCTTT. The encoded protein is CASNNAQGRDTEAFF.

V is TRBV5-1 and J is TRBJ1-3; D remains ambiguous. Between the trimmed V and J ends, which lost 0 bases and 3 bases, there was a span of 7 bases. The CDR3 totals 14 residues. Germline loops: CDR1 SGHRS, CDR2 YFSETQ. CDR3 DNA sequence: TGCGCCAGCAGCTTGGCGGGGTATGGAAACACCATATATTTT. Encoded protein: CASSLAGYGNTIYF.

This chain connects TRBV7-9 to TRBJ2-7; TRBD1 agrees at 8 bases. The trim removed 3 bases at V and 7 bases at J, leaving 11 bases unmatched. The germline V gene encodes CDR1 SEHNR and CDR2 FQNEAQ (reference sequence). The CDR3 loop spans 15 amino acids. The CDR3 region is CASSFGQGLVEEQYF. Here the CDR3 DNA reads TGTGCCAGCAGCTTTGGACAGGGTCTTGTGGAGGAGCAGTACTTC.

The V and J genes are TRBV5-1 and TRBJ2-2; D not resolved. V was shortened by 4 bases and J by 6 bases, with 13 bases between the two germline ends. This CDR3 has 14 residues. Germline-derived CDR1 and CDR2 are SGHRS and YFSETQ. CDR3 sequence reads: CASSADGFPGELFF. The DNA for the CDR3 is TGCGCCAGCAGCGCCGACGGGTTCCCCGGGGAGCTGTTTTTT. The full variable domain, in which reference TRBV5-1 and TRBJ2-2 provide the parts outside the CDR3, is KAGVTQTPRYLIKTRGQQVTLSCSPISGHRSVSWYQQTPGQGLQFLFEYFSETQRNKGNFPGRFSGRQFSNSRSEMNVSTLELGDSALYLCASSADGFPGELFFGEGSRLTVL.

V gene TRBV2 combines with J gene TRBJ1-2; tentatively, D is TRBD1 (6 bases). Deletions cut 3 bases from V and 7 bases from J, with 9 bases between. This CDR3 is 12 amino acids long. Germline loops: CDR1 SNHLY, CDR2 FYNNEI. Written as DNA, the CDR3 is TGTGCCAGCAGTGAGGGCAGGGGTGGCTACACCTTC. Translation gives CASSEGRGGYTF.

This rearrangement joins TRBV5-1 to TRBJ2-5; 8 bases are shared with TRBD2. The CDR3 loop spans 15 amino acids. Germline V CDR1 and CDR2: SGHRS, YFSETQ. Trimming removed 6 bases from V and 2 bases from J; junction bases left unmatched: 9. The CDR3 is CASMGRGAGQETQYF. Here the CDR3 DNA reads TGCGCCAGCATGGGGCGGGGGGCCGGACAAGAGACCCAGTACTTC.

CDR3 bases: TGTGCCATCAGTGTGTCCTCTAGCGACTACAATGAGCAGTTCTTC. Translated, it gives CAISVSSSDYNEQFF. This chain links TRBV10-3 with TRBJ2-1, with a weak D call TRBD2 (6 bases). The V gene lost 4 bases and the J gene lost 3 bases, with 13 bases spanning the gap. Germline CDR1 is ENHRY and CDR2 is SYGVKD. This CDR3 has 15 residues.

This chain uses TRBV11-2 with TRBJ2-1; the match to TRBD2 covers 8 bases. Trimming cost V 1 base and J 0 bases; bases outside gene matches: 2. The V gene's germline CDR1 is SGHAT and CDR2 FQNNGV. The CDR3 is 16 residues long. CDR3 DNA sequence: TGTGCCAGCAGCTTAGTTAGCGGGATCTCCTACAATGAGCAGTTCTTC. It encodes CASSLVSGISYNEQFF.

For the CDR3, the DNA is TGTGCCAGTAGTGTGGGAGGGGGGCTCCACAATGAGCAGTTCTTC. Its protein is CASSVGGGLHNEQFF. V and J are TRBV19 and TRBJ2-1; possible D gene TRBD2, 7 bases. Per germline, CDR1 LNHDA and CDR2 SQIVND (reference sequence). The CDR3 extends over 15 amino acids. Trimming stripped 5 bases from V and 5 bases from J, with 16 bases between.

The chain has TRBV20-1 and TRBJ1-2; D not resolved. Germline loops: CDR1 DFQATT, CDR2 SNEGSKA (reference sequence). The CDR3 loop spans 11 amino acids. The germline V and J ends were trimmed by 0 bases and 3 bases, with 2 bases remaining between them. CDR3 sequence reads: CSAREYYGYTF. For the CDR3, the DNA is TGCAGTGCTAGAGAATACTATGGCTACACCTTC.

J is TRBJ2-2 and V is TRBV25-1; D unresolved. The CDR3 loop spans 14 amino acids. The germline V and J ends were trimmed by 1 base and 1 base, with 4 bases remaining between them. In germline, CDR1 is MGHDK, CDR2 SYGVNS. CDR3 protein: CASSELVNTGELFF. The CDR3 bases are TGTGCCAGCAGTGAATTGGTGAACACCGGGGAGCTGTTTTTT.

J is TRBJ1-2 and V is TRBV19; D uncertain. Germline V gives CDR1 LNHDA, CDR2 SQIVND (reference sequence). Between the trimmed V and J ends, which lost 4 bases and 7 bases, there was a span of 25 bases. This CDR3 contains 17 residues. The CDR3 DNA reads as TGTGCCAGTAGTAATATGCGTCGGCAGAGCCATTTGTTTGGCTACACCTTC. It specifies CASSNMRRQSHLFGYTF.

This clone was recorded only once. The chain joins TRBV15 to TRBJ1-6, with TRBD1 identical over 7 bases. Trimming took 3 bases from V and 5 from J; bases not matched to a gene: 4. CDR3 length equals 15 residues. The germline CDR1 and CDR2 sequences are LNHNV and YYDKDF (reference sequence). The CDR3 loop reads CATSRRQGDNSPLHF. CDR3 nucleotides: TGTGCCACCAGCAGGCGACAGGGTGATAATTCACCCCTCCACTTT.

V and J are TRBV5-1 and TRBJ1-1, with D tentatively TRBD1 (6 bases). Trimming cost V 3 bases and J 6 bases, with 18 bases left between them. Looked up from germline, CDR1 is SGHRS and CDR2 is YFSETQ. The CDR3 totals 15 residues. The CDR3 DNA is TGCGCCAGCAGCTCATTCGGACAGAGTCGTGCTGAAGCTTTCTTT. Translation gives CASSSFGQSRAEAFF.

This clone was seen just once. This chain joins TRBV5-1 and TRBJ2-1; possibly TRBD1 for D (5 bases). Trimming took 0 bases from V and 8 from J, leaving 9 bases between them. The CDR3 loop spans 13 amino acids. The germline V gene encodes CDR1 SGHRS and CDR2 YFSETQ. CDR3 bases: TGCGCCAGCAGCTTGGCGACAGTCGATGAGCAGTTCTTC. Its translation is CASSLATVDEQFF.

The chain recombines TRBV2 with TRBJ1-6, with D possibly being TRBD1 (6 bases). Trimming stripped 6 bases from V and 9 bases from J, with 15 bases between. Germline loops: CDR1 SNHLY, CDR2 FYNNEI. CDR3 length equals 14 residues. In DNA form, the CDR3 reads TGTGCCAGCAGGAGGACAGACCTTGCTTCACCCCTCCACTTT. Its protein is CASRRTDLASPLHF.

The chain carries TRBV28 and TRBJ2-7, with D hard to call. CDR1 and CDR2 (germline): MDHEN, SYDVKM. V shed 6 bases and J shed 4 bases, with 16 bases lying between them. The CDR3 is made up of 14 amino acids. Here the CDR3 DNA reads TGTGCCAGCAGATCACCCCCGGCCTTTTACGAGCAGTACTTC. Translation: CASRSPPAFYEQYF.

This sequence joins TRBV9 and TRBJ2-5; the D is unclear. The CDR3 loop spans 13 amino acids. CDR1 is SGDLS and CDR2 is YYNGEE in the germline V gene. Trimming took off 2 bases at V and 4 bases at J, with 9 bases between the two ends. CDR3 in amino acids: CASSVLPSETQYF. DNA for the CDR3: TGTGCCAGCAGCGTCCTCCCTTCAGAGACCCAGTACTTC.

CDR3 sequence reads: CASNPRDRSQYGYTF. The CDR3 nucleotides are TGTGCCAGCAATCCGCGGGACAGGTCCCAATATGGCTACACCTTC. This chain uses TRBV6-5 with TRBJ1-2, with 8 bases matching TRBD1. The CDR3 length is 15 residues. V shed 7 bases and J 5 bases; nucleotides not matched to a gene: 12. Per germline, CDR1 MNHEY and CDR2 SVGAGI.

The V call is TRBV3-1 (or the pseudogene TRBV3-2), the J call TRBJ2-1, with 9 nucleotides matching TRBD2. CDR3 length: 14 residues. J was trimmed by 4 bases and V by 4 bases; bases with no gene match: 2. Germline CDR1 LGHDT, CDR2 YNNKEL (reference sequence). CDR3 coding DNA: TGTGCCAGCAGCCGGACTAGCGCATACAATGAGCAGTTCTTC. Amino acids: CASSRTSAYNEQFF.